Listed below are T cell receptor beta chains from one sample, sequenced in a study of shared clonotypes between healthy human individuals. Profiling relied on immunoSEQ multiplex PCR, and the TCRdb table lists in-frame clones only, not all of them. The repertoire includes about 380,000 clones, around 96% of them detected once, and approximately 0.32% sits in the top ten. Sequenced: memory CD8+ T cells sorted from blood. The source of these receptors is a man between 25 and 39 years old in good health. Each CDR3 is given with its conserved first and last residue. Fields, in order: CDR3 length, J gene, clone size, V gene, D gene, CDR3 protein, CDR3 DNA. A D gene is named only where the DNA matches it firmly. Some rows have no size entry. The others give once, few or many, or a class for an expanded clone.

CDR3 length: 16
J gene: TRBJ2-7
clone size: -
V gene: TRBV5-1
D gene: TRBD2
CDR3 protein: CASSLILAGGPYEQYF
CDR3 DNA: TGCGCCAGCAGCTTGATACTAGCGGGAGGGCCCTACGAGCAGTACTTC

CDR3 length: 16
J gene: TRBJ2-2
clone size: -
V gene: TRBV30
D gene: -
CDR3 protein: CAWRTPGAAYTGELFF
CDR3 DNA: TGTGCCTGGAGGACACCAGGGGCGGCCTACACCGGGGAGCTGTTTTTT

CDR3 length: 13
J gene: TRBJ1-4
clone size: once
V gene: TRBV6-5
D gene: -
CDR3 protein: CASRGSTNEKLFF
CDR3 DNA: TGTGCCAGCAGGGGTTCAACTAATGAAAAACTGTTTTTT

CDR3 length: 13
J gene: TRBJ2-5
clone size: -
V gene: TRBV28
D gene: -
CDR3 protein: CASSPGREETQYF
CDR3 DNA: TGTGCCAGCAGTCCAGGACGGGAAGAGACCCAGTACTTC

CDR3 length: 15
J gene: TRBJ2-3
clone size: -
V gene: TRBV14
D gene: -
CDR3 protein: CASSQDWDGTDTQYF
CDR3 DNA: TGTGCCAGCAGCCAAGATTGGGACGGCACAGATACGCAGTATTTT

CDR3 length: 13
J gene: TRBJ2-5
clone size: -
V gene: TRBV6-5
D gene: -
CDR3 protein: CASSTYQGETQYF
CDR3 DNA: TGTGCCAGCAGCACCTATCAGGGAGAGACCCAGTACTTC

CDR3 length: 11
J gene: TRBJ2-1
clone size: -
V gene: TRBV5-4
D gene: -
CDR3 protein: CASSLANEQFF
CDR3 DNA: TGTGCCAGCAGCTTGGCAAACGAGCAGTTCTTC

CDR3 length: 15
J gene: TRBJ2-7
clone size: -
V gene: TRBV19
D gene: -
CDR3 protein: CASSILGSSSYEQYF
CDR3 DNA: TGTGCCAGTAGTATACTGGGCAGTAGCTCCTACGAGCAGTACTTC

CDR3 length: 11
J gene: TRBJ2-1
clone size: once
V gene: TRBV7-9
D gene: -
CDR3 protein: CASSLDPEQFF
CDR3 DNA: TGTGCCAGCAGCTTAGACCCGGAGCAGTTCTTC

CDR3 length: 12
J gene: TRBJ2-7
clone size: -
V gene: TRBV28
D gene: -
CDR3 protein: CASSFWGREQYF
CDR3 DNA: TGTGCCAGCAGTTTTTGGGGGCGCGAGCAGTACTTC

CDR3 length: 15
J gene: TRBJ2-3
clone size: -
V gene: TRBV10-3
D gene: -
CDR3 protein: CAISESNALGGTQYF
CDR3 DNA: TGTGCCATCAGTGAGTCGAACGCTCTAGGGGGTACGCAGTATTTT

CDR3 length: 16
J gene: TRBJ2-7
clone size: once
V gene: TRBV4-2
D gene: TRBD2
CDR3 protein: CASSQEINSGTYEQYF
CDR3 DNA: TGTGCCAGCAGCCAAGAAATCAATAGCGGGACCTACGAGCAGTACTTC

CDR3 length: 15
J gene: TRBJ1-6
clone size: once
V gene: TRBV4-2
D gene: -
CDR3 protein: CASSQEMTDNSPLHF
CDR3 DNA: TGTGCCAGCAGCCAAGAAATGACGGATAATTCACCCCTCCACTTT

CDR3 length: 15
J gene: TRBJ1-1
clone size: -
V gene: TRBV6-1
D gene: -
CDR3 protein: CASSRDGWAFTEAFF
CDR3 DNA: TGTGCCAGCAGCCGGGACGGGTGGGCTTTCACTGAAGCTTTCTTT

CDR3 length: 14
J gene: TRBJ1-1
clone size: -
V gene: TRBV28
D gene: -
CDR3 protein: CASGFIGRNTEAFF
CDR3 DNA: TGTGCCAGCGGTTTTATAGGGCGGAACACTGAAGCTTTCTTT